Below, 30 T cell receptor beta chains from the same sample are listed, as sequenced in a study of early T cells in non-severe SARS-CoV-2 infection. TCRdb reprocessed the 5' RACE reads with MiXCR, giving one entry per CDR3 protein. Of about 64,000 distinct CDR3 sequences listed, 4.9% are singletons. The sample taken for sequencing was whole blood. The receptors here all came from an adult who was a healthcare worker with PCR-confirmed SARS-CoV-2 infection or an uninfected control (not recorded which).

This CDR3 is CASSLESAGYEKLFF. As DNA, the CDR3 is TGCGCCAGCAGCTTGGAATCGGCAGGGTATGAAAAACTGTTTTTT. The rearrangement links TRBV5-1 to TRBJ1-4; D is perhaps TRBD1 (5 bases). The V and J ends lost 0 bases and 6 bases respectively, with 12 bases between them. CDR1 and CDR2 from the germline V gene are SGHRS and YFSETQ. The CDR3 runs 15 residues.

This clonotype was seen repeatedly, ten times or more. CDR3 sequence: CASSSARGTSDTQYF. The CDR3 DNA is TGCGCCAGCAGCTCGGCTAGAGGTACCTCCGATACGCAGTATTTT. This chain joins TRBV5-1 and TRBJ2-3, with D unclear. Germline V gene data show CDR1 as SGHRS and CDR2 as YFSETQ. This CDR3 has 15 residues. Trimming pared 3 bases from V and 6 bases from J, leaving 17 bases between.

This clonotype was seen at least ten times. This chain joins TRBV6-7 and TRBJ2-7, with 9 positions matching TRBD1. TRBV6-7 counts as an open reading frame of uncertain function. The CDR3 has 16 amino acids. The V and J ends lost 2 bases and 1 base, in that order; junction bases with no gene match: 6. This CDR3 is CASSYHGTGNSYEQYF. CDR3 nucleotide sequence: TGTGCCAGCAGTTACCACGGGACAGGGAATTCCTACGAGCAGTACTTC.

The J gene is TRBJ1-6, the V gene TRBV4-1, with TRBD1 matching 10 bases. V shed 3 bases, J shed 5 bases, and the junction held 4 bases outside the gene matches. The CDR3 covers 16 residues. Germline assignment: CDR1 MGHRA and CDR2 YSYEKL. CDR3 in amino acids: CASSQGQGTNNSPLHF. CDR3 nucleotides: TGCGCCAGCAGCCAGGGACAGGGGACGAATAATTCACCCCTCCACTTT.

V and J are TRBV7-2 and TRBJ2-7; TRBD2 matches 9 bases. Unmatched junction bases numbered 11, after V lost 2 bases and J lost 9 bases. The CDR3 spans 15 residues. Germline lookup yields CDR1 SGHTA and CDR2 FQGNSA. The CDR3 sequence: CASSLMTSGLRVQYF. CDR3 in DNA: TGTGCCAGCAGCTTAATGACTAGCGGTCTGAGGGTGCAGTACTTC.

There are many counts of this clonotype. The chain links TRBV7-9 to TRBJ2-1; D perhaps matches TRBD1 (6 bases). Germline V gives CDR1 SEHNR, CDR2 FQNEAQ (reference sequence). This CDR3 comprises 17 residues. V was clipped by 5 bases and J by 0 bases, with 17 bases between them. The CDR3 region has the DNA TGTGCCAGCAGCCTAGGGGGTTATTCGAGCTCCTACAATGAGCAGTTCTTC. It codes for CASSLGGYSSSYNEQFF.

In this sample, this clonotype turned up many times. V usage is TRBV24-1 and J usage is TRBJ1-2, with D possibly being TRBD1 (5 bases). The CDR3 is 12 residues long. The germline V and J ends were trimmed by 3 bases and 7 bases, with 8 bases remaining between them. CDR1 is KGHDR, CDR2 SFDVKD, per germline. This CDR3 is CATSDRGVGYTF. CDR3 coding DNA: TGTGCCACCAGTGATCGAGGGGTTGGCTACACCTTC.

This clonotype was detected a few times. This chain links TRBV10-2 with TRBJ1-4; 10 bases fit TRBD1. Germline values: CDR1 WSHSY, CDR2 SAAADI. This CDR3 has 15 residues. With 2 bases clipped from V and 5 bases from J, the junction kept 2 bases outside the gene matches. The DNA of the CDR3 is TGCGCCAGCAGTGAGCCGGGACAGGGGAATGAAAAACTGTTTTTT. The encoded protein is CASSEPGQGNEKLFF.

This clonotype was counted many times. The CDR3 DNA reads as TGTGCCAGCTCACCCCCCGTGCAGGGGGAAGCTTTCTTT. Its protein product is CASSPPVQGEAFF. The chain links TRBV18 to TRBJ1-1; D perhaps matches TRBD1 (6 bases). Germline lookup yields CDR1 KGHSH and CDR2 LQKENI. The CDR3 has 13 amino acids. The germline V and J ends were trimmed by 3 bases and 8 bases, with 13 bases remaining between them. Drawing the rest from reference TRBV18 and TRBJ1-1, the complete variable domain is NAGVMQNPRHLVRRRGQEARLRCSPMKGHSHVYWYRQLPEEGLKFMVYLQKENIIDESGMPKERFSAEFPKEGPSILRIQQVVRGDSAAYFCASSPPVQGEAFFGQGTRLTVV.

At least ten counts were recorded for this clonotype. The rearrangement joins TRBV10-3 to TRBJ2-3; the match to TRBD2 covers 8 bases. Germline CDR1 reads ENHRY; CDR2 reads SYGVKD. V dropped 8 bases and J dropped 0; count of bases not matched to a gene: 4. The CDR3 is made up of 14 amino acids. The CDR3 sequence is CAISPSGSTDTQYF. CDR3 nucleotides: TGTGCCATCTCCCCTAGCGGGAGCACAGATACGCAGTATTTT.

This clonotype was detected ten times or more. This chain uses TRBV19 with TRBJ1-2; a possible D gene is TRBD1 (5 bases). V lost 7 bases to trimming and J lost 2 bases, with 14 bases between them. CDR1 LNHDA and CDR2 SQIVND come from the germline V gene (reference sequence). This CDR3 is 14 amino acids long. The CDR3 here is CASTRDGSNYGYTF. The CDR3 DNA follows: TGTGCCAGTACTCGGGACGGCTCCAACTATGGCTACACCTTC.

The genes are TRBV7-6 and TRBJ2-3, with 13 bases fitting TRBD2. The CDR3 extends over 16 amino acids. Trimming cost V 2 bases and J 1 base; bases outside gene matches: 0. Germline V gives CDR1 SGHVS, CDR2 FNYEAQ. CDR3 residues: CASSLTSGRGTDTQYF. The DNA for the CDR3 is TGTGCCAGCAGCTTAACTAGCGGGAGGGGCACAGATACGCAGTATTTT.

This clonotype has a handful of counts. V and J are TRBV29-1 and TRBJ2-1, with a tentative D call TRBD2 (7 bases). The V gene's germline CDR1 is SQVTM and CDR2 ANQGSEA. The length of the CDR3 is 15 residues. Between the trimmed V and J ends, which lost 6 bases and 4 bases, there was a span of 19 bases. The DNA for the CDR3 is TGCAGCGTCCCCGTGGGGGCTAGCGGATACAATGAGCAGTTCTTC. It encodes CSVPVGASGYNEQFF.

The chain recombines TRBV5-1 with TRBJ2-7; tentative D call: TRBD2 (7 bases). Trimming shortened V by 1 base and J by 5 bases, and 13 bases separated the two germline ends. Looked up from germline, CDR1 is SGHRS and CDR2 is YFSETQ. This CDR3 comprises 14 residues. The CDR3 region has the DNA TGCGCCAGCAGCTTGAGTGGGGGGGCGGACGAGCAGTACTTC. It specifies CASSLSGGADEQYF.

In this sample, this clonotype turned up a few times. The chain carries TRBV6-6 and TRBJ2-1; D is perhaps TRBD2 (6 bases). The V gene lost 4 bases and the J gene lost 7 bases, with 8 bases spanning the gap. Germline-derived CDR1 and CDR2 are MNHNY and SVGAGI (reference sequence). The CDR3 is 12 residues long. CDR3 DNA sequence: TGTGCCAGCAGTTCGGGGGTAAATGAGCAGTTCTTC. It translates to CASSSGVNEQFF.

This clonotype occurred a few times. The V gene is TRBV19, the J gene TRBJ2-2; D is tentatively TRBD1 or TRBD2 (6 bases each). This CDR3 has 16 amino acids. Trimming shortened V by 7 bases and J by 1 base, and 16 bases separated the two germline ends. Germline V CDR1 and CDR2: LNHDA, SQIVND (reference sequence). The CDR3 DNA reads TGTGCCAGTATCAATAGTGGGGGGCAGAACACCGGGGAGCTGTTTTTT. The encoded protein is CASINSGGQNTGELFF.

The sample holds a few counts of this clonotype. The CDR3 here is CASGEGQETQYF. The CDR3 DNA reads as TGTGCCAGCGGGGAGGGCCAAGAGACCCAGTACTTC. V gene TRBV27 combines with J gene TRBJ2-5; 7 bases map to TRBD2. Looked up from germline, CDR1 is MNHEY and CDR2 is SMNVEV (reference sequence). This CDR3 comprises 12 residues. V was pared by 8 bases and J by 1 base, with 1 base of the junction left unmatched.

In its sample, this clonotype was seen many times. This chain joins TRBV7-9 and TRBJ1-1, with TRBD1 identical over 9 bases. CDR1 is SEHNR and CDR2 is FQNEAQ in the germline V gene (reference sequence). The CDR3 runs to 16 residues. With V trimmed by 4 bases and J by 0 bases, 6 bases remained unmatched. The CDR3 reads CASSSGTGTMNTEAFF. Here the CDR3 DNA reads TGTGCCAGCAGCTCCGGGACAGGGACCATGAACACTGAAGCTTTCTTT.

This clonotype was observed a handful of times. The chain joins TRBV3-1 to TRBJ2-2; a weak D match, TRBD1 (6 bases). The CDR3 is 14 amino acids. Trimming left V 0 bases short and J 8 bases short, with 10 bases between. The germline CDR1 and CDR2 sequences are LGHDT and YNNKEL (reference sequence). In nucleotides, the CDR3 is TGTGCCAGCAGCCAAGATGGGGGCTTAGGGGAGCTGTTTTTT. Translated: CASSQDGGLGELFF.

This clonotype was picked up many times. The chain employs TRBV2 and TRBJ1-3; 8 bases match TRBD1. Germline lookup yields CDR1 SNHLY and CDR2 FYNNEI. V trimming: 3 bases; J trimming: 0 bases; junction bases outside the gene matches: 7. CDR3 size: 17 residues. Here the CDR3 reads CASSDGTGAYSGNTIYF. Written as DNA, the CDR3 is TGTGCCAGCAGTGATGGGACAGGAGCGTACTCTGGAAACACCATATATTTT. Full variable domain (missing parts from reference TRBV2 and TRBJ1-3): EPEVTQTPSHQVTQMGQEVILRCVPISNHLYFYWYRQILGQKVEFLVSFYNNEISEKSEIFDDQFSVERPDGSNFTLKIRSTKLEDSAMYFCASSDGTGAYSGNTIYFGEGSWLTVV.

This clonotype was picked up many times. The chain joins TRBV20-1 to TRBJ2-5; 7 bases are shared with TRBD2. Germline lookup yields CDR1 DFQATT and CDR2 SNEGSKA (reference sequence). The ends lost 4 bases at V and 3 bases at J; junction bases unmatched: 8. This CDR3 spans 14 amino acids. CDR3 sequence: CSANAGGEEETQYF. CDR3 nucleotide sequence: TGCAGTGCTAACGCTGGGGGGGAAGAAGAGACCCAGTACTTC.

The sample holds many counts of this clonotype. This rearrangement joins TRBV7-9 to TRBJ1-1, with D unresolved. The ends were cut back, 3 bases at V and 5 bases at J, with 10 bases in the middle. In germline, CDR1 is SEHNR, CDR2 FQNEAQ (reference sequence). The CDR3 consists of 13 residues. The CDR3, as DNA: TGTGCCAGCAGCTTCCCCAGTGTAACTGAAGCTTTCTTT. Protein sequence: CASSFPSVTEAFF.

This clonotype has ten or more counts. The gene calls are TRBV7-9 and TRBJ2-7, with 10 positions matching TRBD1. The J segment lost 5 bases and the V segment lost 4 bases, leaving 8 bases of the junction unmatched. The length of the CDR3 is 15 residues. CDR1 is SEHNR, CDR2 FQNEAQ, per germline (reference sequence). Here the CDR3 reads CASSSPKTGGHEQYF. CDR3 DNA: TGTGCCAGCAGCTCGCCGAAGACAGGGGGCCACGAGCAGTACTTC.

This clonotype was detected only a few times. J is TRBJ1-3 and V is TRBV9, with unresolved D. This CDR3 region has 14 residues. Between the trimmed V and J ends, which lost 1 base and 6 bases, there was a span of 11 bases. Germline-derived CDR1 and CDR2 are SGDLS and YYNGEE. The DNA for the CDR3 is TGTGCCAGCAGCGTATATGAGGGAACAAACACCATATATTTT. Translating gives CASSVYEGTNTIYF.

This clonotype occurred many times. The J gene is TRBJ2-7, the V gene TRBV5-5; D perhaps matches TRBD1 (5 bases). The V end was cut by 6 bases, the J end by 6 bases, with 19 bases between. CDR1 and CDR2 from the germline V gene are SGHKS and YYEKEE (reference sequence). This CDR3 has 14 residues. The CDR3 loop is CASTLDSPLAEQYF. The CDR3 DNA follows: TGTGCCAGCACCCTTGACAGTCCCCTCGCCGAGCAGTACTTC.

This clonotype has at least ten counts. The chain recombines TRBV30 with TRBJ1-3, with 7 bases aligning to TRBD1. The CDR3 length is 14 residues. The germline CDR1 and CDR2 sequences are GTSNPN and SVGIG (reference sequence). The ends lost 1 base at V and 3 bases at J; junction bases unmatched: 3. This chain's CDR3 is CAWSEDRVGNTIYF. In nucleotides, the CDR3 is TGTGCCTGGAGTGAAGACAGGGTTGGAAACACCATATATTTT.

This clonotype was recorded many times. The chain employs TRBV29-1 and TRBJ2-7; tentative D call: TRBD2 (5 bases). Germline V lookup: CDR1 SQVTM, CDR2 ANQGSEA. The CDR3 runs 11 residues. Deletions cut 2 bases from V and 4 bases from J, with 6 bases between. The CDR3 reads CSVERGYEQYF. The CDR3 nucleotides read TGCAGCGTTGAAAGAGGGTACGAGCAGTACTTC.

The chain has TRBV11-2 and TRBJ1-4; D is unresolved. Between the trimmed V and J ends, which lost 0 bases and 1 base, there was a span of 3 bases. The V gene's germline CDR1 is SGHAT and CDR2 FQNNGV. This CDR3 contains 14 residues. CDR3 sequence: CASSLERTNEKLFF. CDR3 DNA sequence: TGTGCCAGCAGCTTAGAGAGAACTAATGAAAAACTGTTTTTT.

The chain combines TRBV14 with TRBJ2-3; D not certain. CDR1 and CDR2 (germline): SGHDN, FVKESK. V lost 2 bases and J 5 bases, leaving 8 bases between the germline ends. This CDR3 has 13 residues. The CDR3 loop is CASSQHVGDTQYF. CDR3 bases: TGTGCCAGCAGCCAACACGTAGGAGATACGCAGTATTTT.

V usage is TRBV5-1 and J usage is TRBJ2-7; TRBD2 matches at 13 bases. After removal of 4 bases from V and 7 bases from J, the junction contained 8 bases not matched to a gene. The germline gives CDR1 SGHRS, CDR2 YFSETQ. The CDR3 has 15 amino acids. The CDR3 DNA sequence: TGCGCCAGCAGCACCGGACTAGCGGGGGAAGATGAGCAGTACTTC. This codes for CASSTGLAGEDEQYF.